Each of the 12 T cell receptor beta chains below was sequenced from the same sample in a study of T cell clones after liver transplantation. Measured with immunoSEQ multiplex PCR; TCRdb has only the in-frame clones, and not every one. The data contain about 33,000 clones, over 85% of them singletons. Sequenced material: CD8+ T cells from blood, taken 12 months after liver transplant. All receptors come from a human patient who received a liver transplant. Some of the T cells might come from the graft donor.

The rearrangement links TRBV6-4 to TRBJ2-4; 7 bases line up with TRBD1. CDR1 is MRHNA and CDR2 is SNTAGT in the germline V gene. V lost 0 bases to trimming and J lost 4 bases; unmatched junction nucleotides: 6. CDR3 length equals 16 residues. The CDR3 reads CASSDSSETGKNIQYF. In DNA, the CDR3 is TGTGCCAGCAGTGACTCGAGCGAGACAGGGAAAAACATTCAGTACTTC.

The chain uses TRBV5-1 and TRBJ2-5, with 10 bases aligning to TRBD2. The trim removed 4 bases at V and 1 base at J, leaving 7 bases unmatched. CDR1 and CDR2 from the germline V gene are SGHRS and YFSETQ. The CDR3 consists of 16 residues. CDR3 DNA: TGCGCCAGCAGCGAAAGACTAGCGGGCCTCCAAGAGACCCAGTACTTC. It codes for CASSERLAGLQETQYF. Using reference TRBV5-1 and TRBJ2-5 for the parts outside the CDR3, the full variable domain is KAGVTQTPRYLIKTRGQQVTLSCSPISGHRSVSWYQQTPGQGLQFLFEYFSETQRNKGNFPGRFSGRQFSNSRSEMNVSTLELGDSALYLCASSERLAGLQETQYFGPGTRLLVL.

This chain links TRBV6-5 with TRBJ2-3; D perhaps matches TRBD1 (6 bases). V was cut by 5 bases and J by 3 bases, with 6 bases left in between. CDR1 MNHEY and CDR2 SVGAGI come from the germline V gene. The CDR3 covers 12 residues. This CDR3 is CASSTGTDTQYF. In DNA form, the CDR3 reads TGTGCCAGCAGTACAGGGACAGATACGCAGTATTTT.

CDR3 protein: CASSGRDGEQYF. The CDR3 coding sequence is TGTGCCAGCAGCGGCAGGGACGGCGAGCAGTACTTC. The chain links TRBV7-9 to TRBJ2-7; D could derive from TRBD1 or TRBD2 (5 bases each). This CDR3 has 12 amino acids. The V gene's germline CDR1 is SEHNR and CDR2 FQNEAQ (reference sequence). The V end lost 5 bases, the J end lost 6 bases, and 11 bases lay between the germline ends.

The chain recombines TRBV30 with TRBJ2-7, with a possible D match to TRBD2 (5 bases). This CDR3 is built from 17 residues. The germline gives CDR1 GTSNPN, CDR2 SVGIG (reference sequence). Trimming removed 2 bases at V and 6 bases at J, with 26 bases between. CDR3 nucleotide sequence: TGTGCCTGGAGTAGTTCTCCCCGAATGGGAGCCCCCCCCGAGCAGTACTTC. Protein product: CAWSSSPRMGAPPEQYF.

The rearrangement uses TRBV19 and TRBJ2-7; D is perhaps TRBD1 or TRBD2 (5 bases each). CDR1 is LNHDA and CDR2 is SQIVND in the germline V gene (reference sequence). CDR3 length: 13 residues. V lost 1 base, J lost 3 bases, and 7 bases lay in between. The CDR3 loop reads CASSIGGVYEQYF. CDR3 DNA sequence: TGTGCCAGTAGTATAGGAGGGGTCTACGAGCAGTACTTC. The whole variable domain, remainder taken from reference TRBV19 and TRBJ2-7, is DGGITQSPKYLFRKEGQNVTLSCEQNLNHDAMYWYRQDPGQGLRLIYYSQIVNDFQKGDIAEGYSVSREKKESFPLTVTSAQKNPTAFYLCASSIGGVYEQYFGPGTRLTVT.

This clone was recorded only once. The chain is built from TRBV10-3 and TRBJ2-7; TRBD2 aligns across 11 bases. The CDR3 totals 16 residues. Losses at the gene ends were 5 bases for V and 2 bases for J; bases not matched to a gene: 8. Germline V gene sequence: CDR1 ENHRY, CDR2 SYGVKD. CDR3: CAISLAGGTKPYEQYF. The CDR3 bases are TGTGCCATCAGTCTAGCGGGAGGCACTAAACCCTACGAGCAGTACTTC.

The rearrangement joins TRBV27 to TRBJ1-2; 8 bases line up with TRBD1. From germline, CDR1 is MNHEY and CDR2 SMNVEV (reference sequence). There are 16 residues in the CDR3. Trimming took 2 bases from V and 2 from J; bases not matched to a gene: 7. The CDR3 protein is CASSLRRRTGNYGYTF. CDR3 DNA: TGTGCCAGCAGTTTACGCCGACGGACAGGGAACTATGGCTACACCTTC.

V usage is TRBV4-1 and J usage is TRBJ2-7; 8 nucleotides agree with TRBD2. V lost 4 bases and J lost 3; bases outside the gene matches: 8. The germline V gene has CDR1 MGHRA and CDR2 YSYEKL. The CDR3 covers 15 residues. CDR3 loop: CASSLGETSDYEQYF. The CDR3 bases are TGCGCCAGCAGCCTGGGCGAGACTAGCGACTACGAGCAGTACTTC.

The V and J genes are TRBV7-9 and TRBJ1-4; maybe TRBD1 (5 bases). Germline assignment: CDR1 SEHNR and CDR2 FQNEAQ (reference sequence). The CDR3 is 17 amino acids. Trimming stripped 6 bases from V and 3 bases from J, with 20 bases between. Here the CDR3 reads CASREGRRGVANEKLFF. The CDR3 DNA is TGTGCCAGCAGGGAAGGCCGTAGGGGCGTAGCTAATGAAAAACTGTTTTTT.

The chain links TRBV27 to TRBJ2-2, with a tentative D call TRBD1 (6 bases). CDR3 length: 16 amino acids. Germline CDR1 and CDR2: MNHEY and SMNVEV (reference sequence). Trimming removed 4 bases from V and 3 bases from J, with 15 bases in between. This CDR3 reads CASSSQQGRDTGELFF. In nucleotides, the CDR3 is TGTGCCAGCAGTTCCCAACAGGGTCGAGACACCGGGGAGCTGTTTTTT.

This clone was observed a single time. The rearrangement links TRBV27 to TRBJ2-7, with D perhaps assigned TRBD1 or TRBD2 (6 bases each). Germline V gene data show CDR1 as MNHEY and CDR2 as SMNVEV (reference sequence). This CDR3 region has 13 residues. V was shortened by 8 bases and J by 4 bases, with 15 bases between the two germline ends. This CDR3 reads CASAPGAKYEQYF. The DNA for the CDR3 is TGTGCCAGCGCCCCGGGGGCGAAGTACGAGCAGTACTTC.